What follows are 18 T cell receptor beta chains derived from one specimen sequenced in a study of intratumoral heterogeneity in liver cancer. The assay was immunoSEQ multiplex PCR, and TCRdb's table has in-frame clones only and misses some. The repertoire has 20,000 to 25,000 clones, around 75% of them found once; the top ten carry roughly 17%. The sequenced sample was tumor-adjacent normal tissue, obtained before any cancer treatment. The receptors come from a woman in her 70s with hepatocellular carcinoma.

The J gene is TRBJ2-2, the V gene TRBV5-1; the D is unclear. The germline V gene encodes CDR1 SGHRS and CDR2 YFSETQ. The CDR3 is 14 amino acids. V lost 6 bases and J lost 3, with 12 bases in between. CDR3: CASTGRPDTGELFF. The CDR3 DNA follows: TGCGCCAGCACAGGCAGGCCAGACACCGGGGAGCTGTTTTTT.

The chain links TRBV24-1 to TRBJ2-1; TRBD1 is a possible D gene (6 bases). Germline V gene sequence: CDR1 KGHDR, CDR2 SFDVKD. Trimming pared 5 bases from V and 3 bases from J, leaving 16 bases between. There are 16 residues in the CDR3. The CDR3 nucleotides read TGTGCCACCAGTGCCCACACCGGGACACTCTACAATGAGCAGTTCTTC. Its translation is CATSAHTGTLYNEQFF.

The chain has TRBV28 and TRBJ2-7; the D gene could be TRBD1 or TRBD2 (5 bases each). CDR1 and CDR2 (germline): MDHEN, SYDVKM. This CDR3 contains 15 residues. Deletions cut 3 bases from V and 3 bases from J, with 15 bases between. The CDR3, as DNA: TGTGCCAGCAGTTTGGGGACGATTACGGGCTACGAGCAGTACTTC. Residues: CASSLGTITGYEQYF. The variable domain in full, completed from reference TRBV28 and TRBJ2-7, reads DVKVTQSSRYLVKRTGEKVFLECVQDMDHENMFWYRQDPGLGLRLIYFSYDVKMKEKGDIPEGYSVSREKKERFSLILESASTNQTSMYLCASSLGTITGYEQYFGPGTRLTVT.

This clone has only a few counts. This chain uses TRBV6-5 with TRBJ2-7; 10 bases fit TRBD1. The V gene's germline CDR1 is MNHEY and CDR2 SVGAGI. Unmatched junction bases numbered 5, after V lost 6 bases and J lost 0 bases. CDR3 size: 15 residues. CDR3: CASRRGTGASYEQYF. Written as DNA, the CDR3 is TGTGCCAGCAGGAGAGGGACAGGGGCCTCCTACGAGCAGTACTTC.

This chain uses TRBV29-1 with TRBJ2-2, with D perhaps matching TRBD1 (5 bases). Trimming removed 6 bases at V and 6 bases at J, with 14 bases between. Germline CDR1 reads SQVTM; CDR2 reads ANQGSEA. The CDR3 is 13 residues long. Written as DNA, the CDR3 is TGCAGCGTGGCGCATGGGGCCCCCGGGGAGCTGTTTTTT. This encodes CSVAHGAPGELFF.

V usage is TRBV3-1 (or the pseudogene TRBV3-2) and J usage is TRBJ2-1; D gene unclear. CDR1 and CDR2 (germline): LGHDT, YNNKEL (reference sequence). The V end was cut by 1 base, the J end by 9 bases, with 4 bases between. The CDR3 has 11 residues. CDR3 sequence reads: CASSQAGEQFF. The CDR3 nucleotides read TGTGCCAGCAGCCAAGCAGGTGAGCAGTTCTTC.

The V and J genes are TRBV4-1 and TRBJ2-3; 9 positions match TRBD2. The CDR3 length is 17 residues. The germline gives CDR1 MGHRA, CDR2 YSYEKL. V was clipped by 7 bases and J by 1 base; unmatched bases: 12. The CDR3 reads CASNYEIRTSGTDTQYF. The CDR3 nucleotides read TGCGCCAGCAACTACGAAATTCGGACTAGCGGCACAGATACGCAGTATTTT.

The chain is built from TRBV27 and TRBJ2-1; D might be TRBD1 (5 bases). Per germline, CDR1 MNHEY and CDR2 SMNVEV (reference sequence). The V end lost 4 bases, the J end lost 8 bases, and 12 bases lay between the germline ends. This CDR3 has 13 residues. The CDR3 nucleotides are TGTGCCAGCAGTTCAGGGCCCACCCATGAGCAGTTCTTC. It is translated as CASSSGPTHEQFF.

The DNA of the CDR3 is TGTGCCAGCAGCTCTAGCTCTTCTGGGGCCAACGTCCTGACTTTC. Translation gives CASSSSSSGANVLTF. The chain combines TRBV7-3 with TRBJ2-6; possibly TRBD2 for D (5 bases). The germline V gene encodes CDR1 SGHTA and CDR2 FQGTGA. The CDR3 is 15 residues long. Trimming pared 4 bases from V and 1 base from J, leaving 8 bases between.

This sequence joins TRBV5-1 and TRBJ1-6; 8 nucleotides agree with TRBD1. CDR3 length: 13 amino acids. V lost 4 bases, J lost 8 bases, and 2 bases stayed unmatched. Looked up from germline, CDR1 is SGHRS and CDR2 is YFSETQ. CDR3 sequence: CASSPTGDSPLHF. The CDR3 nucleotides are TGCGCCAGCAGCCCGACAGGGGATTCACCCCTCCACTTT. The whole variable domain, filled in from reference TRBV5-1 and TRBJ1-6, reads KAGVTQTPRYLIKTRGQQVTLSCSPISGHRSVSWYQQTPGQGLQFLFEYFSETQRNKGNFPGRFSGRQFSNSRSEMNVSTLELGDSALYLCASSPTGDSPLHFGNGTRLTVT.

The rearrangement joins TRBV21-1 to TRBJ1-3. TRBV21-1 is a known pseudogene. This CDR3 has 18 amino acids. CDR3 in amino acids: CASSKESAASNSGNTIYF. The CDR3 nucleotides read TGTGCCAGCAGCAAAGAGTCGGCGGCAAGCAACTCTGGAAACACCATATATTTT.

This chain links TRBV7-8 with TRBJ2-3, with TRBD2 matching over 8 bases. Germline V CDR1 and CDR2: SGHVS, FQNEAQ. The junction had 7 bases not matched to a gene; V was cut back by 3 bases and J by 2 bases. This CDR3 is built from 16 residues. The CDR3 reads CASSLTGGPDTDTQYF. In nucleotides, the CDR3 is TGTGCCAGCAGCTTGACGGGAGGGCCCGACACAGATACGCAGTATTTT.

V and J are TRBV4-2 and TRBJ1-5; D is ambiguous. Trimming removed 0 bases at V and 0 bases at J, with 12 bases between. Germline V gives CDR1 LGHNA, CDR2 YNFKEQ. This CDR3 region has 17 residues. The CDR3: CASSQESGPYSNQPQHF. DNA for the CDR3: TGTGCCAGCAGCCAAGAGAGCGGACCTTATAGCAATCAGCCCCAGCATTTT.

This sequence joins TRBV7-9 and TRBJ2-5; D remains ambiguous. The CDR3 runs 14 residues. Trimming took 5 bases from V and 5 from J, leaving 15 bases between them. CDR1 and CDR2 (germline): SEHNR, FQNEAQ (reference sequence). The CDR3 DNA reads TGTGCCAGCAGCCGGAGTTCGGTCGGGGAGACCCAGTACTTC. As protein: CASSRSSVGETQYF.

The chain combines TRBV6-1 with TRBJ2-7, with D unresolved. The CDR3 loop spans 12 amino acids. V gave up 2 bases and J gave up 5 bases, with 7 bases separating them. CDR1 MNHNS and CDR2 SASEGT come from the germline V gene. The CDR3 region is CASSESRDEQYF. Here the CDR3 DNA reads TGTGCCAGCAGTGAAAGTAGGGACGAGCAGTACTTC.

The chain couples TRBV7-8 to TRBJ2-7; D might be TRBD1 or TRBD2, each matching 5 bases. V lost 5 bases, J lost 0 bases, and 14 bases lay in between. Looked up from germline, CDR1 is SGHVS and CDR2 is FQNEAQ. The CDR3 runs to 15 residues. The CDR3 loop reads CASSLMGVSSYEQYF. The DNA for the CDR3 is TGTGCCAGCAGCCTAATGGGGGTTTCCTCCTACGAGCAGTACTTC.

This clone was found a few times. The CDR3 DNA is TGTGCCAGCACGTTATTCCTGAACACTGAAGCTTTCTTT. Its translation: CASTLFLNTEAFF. The chain links TRBV12-3 or TRBV12-4 to TRBJ1-1; D is ambiguous. This CDR3 is built from 13 residues. V shed 7 bases and J shed 0 bases, with 9 bases lying between them.

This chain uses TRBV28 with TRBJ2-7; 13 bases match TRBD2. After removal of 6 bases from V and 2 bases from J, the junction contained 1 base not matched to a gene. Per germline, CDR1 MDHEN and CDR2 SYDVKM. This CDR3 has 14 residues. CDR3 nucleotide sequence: TGTGCCAGCAGAGGGACTAGCGGGACCTACGAGCAGTACTTC. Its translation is CASRGTSGTYEQYF.